A selection of T cell receptor beta chains follows, all from one sample in a study of blood T cell repertoires in COVID-19. Only in-frame clones appear in the TCRdb table, and some are missing; sequencing was by immunoSEQ multiplex PCR. The sample includes 35,000 to 50,000 clones, approximately 82% seen only once; the top ten take approximately 43%. Sequencing input: peripheral blood. The receptor set was obtained from a woman over 75 with acute or convalescent COVID-19. The CDR3 runs from the conserved cysteine through the conserved F or W. The D gene is left open where the match is weak. Only part of the rows carry a size: once, few, many, or a class if the clone is expanded.

clone_size: few; d_call: .; v_call: TRBV19; j_call: TRBJ2-5; cdr3_nt: TGTGCCAGTAGTATAGGAGGGTACCAAGAGACCCAGTACTTC; cdr3_aa: CASSIGGYQETQYF
clone_size: .; d_call: .; v_call: TRBV18; j_call: TRBJ1-2; cdr3_nt: TGTGCCAGCTCAGGACAGCATAACTATGGCTACACCTTC; cdr3_aa: CASSGQHNYGYTF
clone_size: .; d_call: .; v_call: TRBV20-1; j_call: TRBJ2-1; cdr3_nt: TGCAGTGCTAGTGCGGGGTCGGGGAATGAGCAGTTCTTC; cdr3_aa: CSASAGSGNEQFF
clone_size: .; d_call: .; v_call: TRBV7-2; j_call: TRBJ1-1; cdr3_nt: TGTGCCAGCAGCTTAACGGAGGGCACTGAAGCTTTCTTT; cdr3_aa: CASSLTEGTEAFF
clone_size: .; d_call: TRBD2; v_call: TRBV5-6; j_call: TRBJ2-7; cdr3_nt: TGTGCCAGCAGCGGAGACGGACTAGCGGGGGTTTCCTACGAGCAGTACTTC; cdr3_aa: CASSGDGLAGVSYEQYF
clone_size: .; d_call: .; v_call: TRBV10-3; j_call: TRBJ1-5; cdr3_nt: TGTGCCATCACTCCAGATCCCAATCAGCCCCAGCATTTT; cdr3_aa: CAITPDPNQPQHF
clone_size: few; d_call: .; v_call: TRBV14; j_call: TRBJ1-2; cdr3_nt: TGTGCCAGCAGCCAAGACCGGGTTGGCTACACCTTC; cdr3_aa: CASSQDRVGYTF
clone_size: .; d_call: .; v_call: TRBV7-6; j_call: TRBJ1-5; cdr3_nt: TGTGCCAGCAGCTTAGACAGGATTCATCAGCCCCAGCATTTT; cdr3_aa: CASSLDRIHQPQHF
clone_size: .; d_call: .; v_call: TRBV7-6; j_call: TRBJ2-7; cdr3_nt: TGTGCCAGCAGCACGGGGTCGATCGATAGCACCTACGAGCAGTACTTC; cdr3_aa: CASSTGSIDSTYEQYF
clone_size: .; d_call: TRBD2; v_call: TRBV7-7; j_call: TRBJ2-1; cdr3_nt: TGTGCCAGCAGCTCGGGACTAGCGGGGGGGCCCAAGAACAATGAGCAGTTCTTC; cdr3_aa: CASSSGLAGGPKNNEQFF
clone_size: few; d_call: .; v_call: TRBV11-2; j_call: TRBJ2-7; cdr3_nt: TGTGCCAGCAGCTCTACCCGCAGCGGCTACGAGCAGTACTTC; cdr3_aa: CASSSTRSGYEQYF
clone_size: few; d_call: .; v_call: TRBV2; j_call: TRBJ1-5; cdr3_nt: TGTGCCAGCAGGCTCGGAGTTTCAGGGGATCAGCCCCAGCATTTT; cdr3_aa: CASRLGVSGDQPQHF
clone_size: .; d_call: .; v_call: TRBV27; j_call: TRBJ1-6; cdr3_nt: TGTGCCAGCAGTTCCGGGTCCTTGGGGGGATTAAGGTCACCCCTCCACTTT; cdr3_aa: CASSSGSLGGLRSPLHF
clone_size: few; d_call: .; v_call: TRBV6-5; j_call: TRBJ1-4; cdr3_nt: TGTGCCAGCGGGGTGAGGTGGGGCGAAAAACTGTTTTTT; cdr3_aa: CASGVRWGEKLFF
clone_size: .; d_call: TRBD2; v_call: TRBV11-2; j_call: TRBJ2-1; cdr3_nt: TGTGCCAGCAGCCTAGGGCTACTAGCGGGCCCTAAGAACAATGAGCAGTTCTTC; cdr3_aa: CASSLGLLAGPKNNEQFF
clone_size: .; d_call: .; v_call: TRBV7-2; j_call: TRBJ2-2; cdr3_nt: TGTGCCAGCAGGCCCATTGCGACCGGGGAGCTGTTTTTT; cdr3_aa: CASRPIATGELFF
clone_size: .; d_call: TRBD2; v_call: TRBV6-5; j_call: TRBJ2-7; cdr3_nt: TGTGCCAGCGGGTGGGGGGGAGTGACAACCTACGAGCAGTACTTC; cdr3_aa: CASGWGGVTTYEQYF
clone_size: .; d_call: TRBD1; v_call: TRBV19; j_call: TRBJ1-5; cdr3_nt: TGTGCCAGTAGTATAGAGGCAGGACAGGGCCAGCCCCAGCATTTT; cdr3_aa: CASSIEAGQGQPQHF
clone_size: few; d_call: .; v_call: TRBV15; j_call: TRBJ1-6; cdr3_nt: TGTGCCACCAGCAGAGATCGGAATTCACCCCTCCACTTT; cdr3_aa: CATSRDRNSPLHF
clone_size: .; d_call: .; v_call: TRBV5-4; j_call: TRBJ2-5; cdr3_nt: TGTGCCAGCACCTCACGGGGGCAAGAGACCCAGTACTTC; cdr3_aa: CASTSRGQETQYF
clone_size: .; d_call: TRBD1; v_call: TRBV2; j_call: TRBJ1-2; cdr3_nt: TGTGCCAGCAGGGGGACAGGGGGAGACTATGGCTACACCTTC; cdr3_aa: CASRGTGGDYGYTF
clone_size: .; d_call: .; v_call: TRBV5-1; j_call: TRBJ1-5; cdr3_nt: TGCGCCAGCAGTCTCGGGGGGACTAGCAATCAGCCCCAGCATTTT; cdr3_aa: CASSLGGTSNQPQHF
clone_size: .; d_call: .; v_call: TRBV21-1; j_call: TRBJ1-5; cdr3_nt: TGTGCCAGCAGCCGGAATCAGCCCCAGCATTTT; cdr3_aa: CASSRNQPQHF
clone_size: .; d_call: .; v_call: TRBV5-1; j_call: TRBJ2-3; cdr3_nt: TGCGCCAGCAGCTTAGGCGGAGACGGTCTTGGCCGGGATACGCAGTATTTT; cdr3_aa: CASSLGGDGLGRDTQYF
clone_size: .; d_call: .; v_call: TRBV6-2/TRBV6-3; j_call: TRBJ1-1; cdr3_nt: TGTGCCAGCAGCAAACTGACAGGAGAAGCTTTCTTT; cdr3_aa: CASSKLTGEAFF
clone_size: .; d_call: .; v_call: TRBV6-5; j_call: TRBJ1-2; cdr3_nt: TGTGCCAGCGGCCCCTTGCAGGGCGTTAACTATGGCTACACCTTC; cdr3_aa: CASGPLQGVNYGYTF
clone_size: .; d_call: .; v_call: TRBV5-4; j_call: TRBJ2-5; cdr3_nt: TGTGCCAGCAGCGAGTACAAGACAGGGCGGGGAGAGACCCAGTACTTC; cdr3_aa: CASSEYKTGRGETQYF
clone_size: .; d_call: .; v_call: TRBV27; j_call: TRBJ1-5; cdr3_nt: TGTGCCAGCAGACGGTTGGTTGGCAATCAGCCCCAGCATTTT; cdr3_aa: CASRRLVGNQPQHF
clone_size: .; d_call: TRBD1; v_call: TRBV27; j_call: TRBJ2-2; cdr3_nt: TGTGCCAGCAGTAGAGAGGGGGCGTTTGGGGAGCTGTTTTTT; cdr3_aa: CASSREGAFGELFF
clone_size: .; d_call: TRBD1; v_call: TRBV30; j_call: TRBJ1-1; cdr3_nt: TGTGCCTGGAGAGGACAGGGGACGTGGACTGAAGCTTTCTTT; cdr3_aa: CAWRGQGTWTEAFF
clone_size: few; d_call: .; v_call: TRBV24-1; j_call: TRBJ2-7; cdr3_nt: TGTGCCACCAGTGCGACAGGCAGCAGCTCCTACGAGCAGTACTTC; cdr3_aa: CATSATGSSSYEQYF